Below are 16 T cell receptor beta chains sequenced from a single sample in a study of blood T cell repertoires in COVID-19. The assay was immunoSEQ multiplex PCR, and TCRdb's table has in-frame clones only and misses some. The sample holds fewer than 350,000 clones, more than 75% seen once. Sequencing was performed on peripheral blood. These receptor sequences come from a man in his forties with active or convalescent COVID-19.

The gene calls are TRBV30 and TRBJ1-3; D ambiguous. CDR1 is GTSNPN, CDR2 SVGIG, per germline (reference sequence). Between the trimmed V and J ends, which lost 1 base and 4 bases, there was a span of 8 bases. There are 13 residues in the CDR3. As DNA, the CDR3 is TGTGCCTGGAGTGGCGGCTTGGGAAACACCATATATTTT. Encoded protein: CAWSGGLGNTIYF.

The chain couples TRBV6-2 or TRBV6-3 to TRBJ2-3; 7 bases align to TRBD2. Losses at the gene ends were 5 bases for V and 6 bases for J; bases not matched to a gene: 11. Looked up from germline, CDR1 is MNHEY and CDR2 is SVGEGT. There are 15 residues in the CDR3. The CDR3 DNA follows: TGTGCCAGCAGTCAACTGAGTGGGGGAGGGGATACGCAGTATTTT. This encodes CASSQLSGGGDTQYF.

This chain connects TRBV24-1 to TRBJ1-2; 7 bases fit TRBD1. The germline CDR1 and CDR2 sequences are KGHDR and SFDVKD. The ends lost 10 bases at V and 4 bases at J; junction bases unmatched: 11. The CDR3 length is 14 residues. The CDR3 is CATGDPGQPYGYTF. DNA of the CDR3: TGTGCCACTGGAGATCCGGGACAGCCCTATGGCTACACCTTC.

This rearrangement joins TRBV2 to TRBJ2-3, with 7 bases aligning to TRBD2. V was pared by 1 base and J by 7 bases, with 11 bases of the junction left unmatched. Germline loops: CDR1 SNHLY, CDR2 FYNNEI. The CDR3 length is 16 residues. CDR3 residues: CASSEERAGPTYTQYF. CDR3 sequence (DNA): TGTGCCAGCAGTGAAGAACGAGCGGGGCCTACGTATACGCAGTATTTT.

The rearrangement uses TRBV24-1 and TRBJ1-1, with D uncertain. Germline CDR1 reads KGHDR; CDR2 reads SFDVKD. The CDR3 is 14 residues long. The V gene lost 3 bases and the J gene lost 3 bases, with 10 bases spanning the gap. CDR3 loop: CATSDGGKHTEAFF. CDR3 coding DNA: TGTGCCACCAGTGATGGAGGGAAGCACACTGAAGCTTTCTTT.

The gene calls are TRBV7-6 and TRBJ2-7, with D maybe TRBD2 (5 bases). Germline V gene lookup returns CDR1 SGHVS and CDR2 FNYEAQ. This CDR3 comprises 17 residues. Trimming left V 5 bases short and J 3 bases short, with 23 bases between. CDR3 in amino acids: CASSPEARRTHYYEQYF. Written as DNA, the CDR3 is TGTGCCAGCAGCCCCGAGGCGCGGAGGACCCACTACTACGAGCAGTACTTC.

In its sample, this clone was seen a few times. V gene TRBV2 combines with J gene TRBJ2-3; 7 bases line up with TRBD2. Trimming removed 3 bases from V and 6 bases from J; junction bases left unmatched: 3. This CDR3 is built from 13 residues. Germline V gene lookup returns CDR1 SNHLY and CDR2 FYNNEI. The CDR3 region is CASSDSGMDTQYF. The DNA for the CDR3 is TGTGCCAGCAGTGACAGCGGGATGGATACGCAGTATTTT.

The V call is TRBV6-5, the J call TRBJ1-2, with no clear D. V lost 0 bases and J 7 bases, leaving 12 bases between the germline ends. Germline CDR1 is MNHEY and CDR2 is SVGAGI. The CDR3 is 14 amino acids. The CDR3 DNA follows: TGTGCCAGCAGTTACTCAGGCCAGGCCACTGGCTACACCTTC. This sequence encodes CASSYSGQATGYTF.

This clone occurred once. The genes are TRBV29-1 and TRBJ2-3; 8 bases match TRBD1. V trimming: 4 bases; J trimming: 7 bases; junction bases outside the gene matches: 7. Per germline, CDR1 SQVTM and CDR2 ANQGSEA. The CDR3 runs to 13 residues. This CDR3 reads CSVVIRGLNTQYF. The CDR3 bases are TGCAGCGTTGTGATCAGGGGGCTAAATACGCAGTATTTT.

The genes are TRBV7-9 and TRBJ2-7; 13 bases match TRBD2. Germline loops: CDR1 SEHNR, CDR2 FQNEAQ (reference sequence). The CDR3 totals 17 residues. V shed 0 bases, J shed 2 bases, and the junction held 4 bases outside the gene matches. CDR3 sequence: CASSLASGLAGTYEQYF. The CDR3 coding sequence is TGTGCCAGCAGCTTAGCGTCGGGACTAGCGGGGACCTACGAGCAGTACTTC.

The CDR3 nucleotides are TGTGCCTGGAGTGTATCCCGGCTCAGGCATGAAAAACTGTTTTTT. Its translation is CAWSVSRLRHEKLFF. The V and J genes are TRBV30 and TRBJ1-4, with D uncertain. Germline-derived CDR1 and CDR2 are GTSNPN and SVGIG (reference sequence). The CDR3 is 15 residues long. V lost 0 bases and J lost 6, with 14 bases in between.

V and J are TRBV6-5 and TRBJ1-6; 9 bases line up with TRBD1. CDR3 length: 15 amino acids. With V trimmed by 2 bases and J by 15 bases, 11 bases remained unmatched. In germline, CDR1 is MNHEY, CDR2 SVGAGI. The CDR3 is CASSYLHSQGASLHF. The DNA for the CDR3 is TGTGCCAGCAGTTACCTCCATTCACAGGGGGCTAGCCTCCACTTT.

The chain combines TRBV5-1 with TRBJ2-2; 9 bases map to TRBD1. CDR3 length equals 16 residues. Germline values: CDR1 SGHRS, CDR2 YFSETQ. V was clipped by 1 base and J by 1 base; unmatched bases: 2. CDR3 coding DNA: TGCGCCAGCAGCTTGATGGGACAGGGGAACACCGGGGAGCTGTTTTTT. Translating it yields CASSLMGQGNTGELFF.

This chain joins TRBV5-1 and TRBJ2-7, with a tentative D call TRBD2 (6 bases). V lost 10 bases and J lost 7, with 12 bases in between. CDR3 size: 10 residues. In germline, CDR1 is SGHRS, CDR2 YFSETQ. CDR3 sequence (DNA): TGCGCCGGACTGAGCGGGGAGCAGTACTTC. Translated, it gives CAGLSGEQYF.

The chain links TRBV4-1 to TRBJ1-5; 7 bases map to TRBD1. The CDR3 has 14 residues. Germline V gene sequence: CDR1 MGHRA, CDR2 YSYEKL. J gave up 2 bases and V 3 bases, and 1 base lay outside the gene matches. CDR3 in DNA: TGCGCCAGCAGCCATACAGGGGGCAATCAGCCCCAGCATTTT. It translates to CASSHTGGNQPQHF.

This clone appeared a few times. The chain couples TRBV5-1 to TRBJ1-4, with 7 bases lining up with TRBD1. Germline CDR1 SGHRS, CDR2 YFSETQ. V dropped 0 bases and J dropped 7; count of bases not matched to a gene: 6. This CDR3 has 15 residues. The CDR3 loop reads CASSLAEGGGEKLFF. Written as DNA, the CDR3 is TGCGCCAGCAGCTTGGCCGAAGGGGGCGGTGAAAAACTGTTTTTT. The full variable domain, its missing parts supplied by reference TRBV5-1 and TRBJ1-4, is KAGVTQTPRYLIKTRGQQVTLSCSPISGHRSVSWYQQTPGQGLQFLFEYFSETQRNKGNFPGRFSGRQFSNSRSEMNVSTLELGDSALYLCASSLAEGGGEKLFFGSGTQLSVL.